This T cell receptor (beta chain) is drawn from a study of beta chain features in type 1 diabetes. Looked up from germline, CDR1 is MNHEY and CDR2 is SVGAGI. Unmatched junction bases numbered 6, after V lost 0 bases and J lost 10 bases. The length of the CDR3 is 14 residues. General study results and limits: Diminished insertions and augmented deletions at VDJ junctions characterized type 1 diabetes patients. The naive, central memory and Treg TCRB repertoires of patients appeared to be more similar to one another than those of healthy donors.

The sequenced template was cDNA made from the entire isolated RNA. Sequenced by immunoSEQ multiplex PCR; TCRdb stores in-frame clones only, minus some. The repertoire holds 300,000 to 450,000 clones, around a fifth seen once, with approximately 0.041% in the top ten. Details on this clone: Its antigen is unknown.

Populations isolated by sorting all had purity greater than 98%. The sequencing sample was made of naive CD4+ T cells from blood. This clonotype was sampled from a woman between 18 and 30 years old in good health. The rearrangement uses TRBV6-5 and TRBJ2-1; 7 bases align to TRBD1. CDR3 nucleotide sequence: TGTGCCAGCAGTTACTCGACAGGGTCTCGGGAGCAGTTCTTC. This sequence encodes CASSYSTGSREQFF.